This T cell receptor beta chain is drawn from a study of cytomegalovirus exposure and HLA in healthy donors (dated by TCRdb to about 2017). With respect to the entire study: A later analysis indicated that the 130 or so validation repertoires were generated on the platform also employed for the 700 or so repertoires of the first cohort. In addition to the first cohort of hundreds of subjects, a separate validation cohort of approximately 120 different subjects was used. The aim of the study was to test whether cataloging public T cell receptors could identify signatures of past pathogen exposure. To predict cytomegalovirus infection status, the study combined high-throughput TCR immunosequencing, statistical association of individual TCRs with disease status, and machine learning. Results the study describes overall, beyond this receptor: In both the original and validation cohorts, the classifier was reported to diagnose cytomegalovirus status with high specificity and sensitivity. In a later analysis, TCRs clustered in the first cohort were found to also tend to co-occur in the roughly 130 validation repertoires, with 85% to 95% of cluster scores above 0. The validation cohort had no HLA typing available for a later analysis, so co-occurrence within that cohort was assessed over all 110 or so repertoires. According to the authors, the approach could potentially be generalized to other disease states and immunological phenotypes. Three of the identified cytomegalovirus-associated TCR beta chains were confirmed in vitro to be specific for cytomegalovirus antigens. Across donors, most TCR sequences were observed very rarely, whereas some public TCRs were present in many individuals. A total of fewer than 200 TCR beta chains were listed by the study as associated with cytomegalovirus.

Receptors were amplified or captured by the immunoSEQ multiplex PCR assay. As for the original processing: A statistical classification framework was developed to diagnose cytomegalovirus status using the catalog of TCR beta chain sequences. The immuneACCESS repertoire file appears here via TCRdb, limited to in-frame rearrangements. These files lack a portion of the clones; in checked studies, under half of the deficit traces to unresolved V genes, and the cause of the others is not known. Clone size and the V and J calls come from that table; the DNA yielded D and trimming. This sample is represented by 150,000 to 200,000 clones; 85% of them were singletons. 2% to 2.5% of the sample is held by the ten biggest clonotypes. The donors belonged to the validation cohort of over a hundred subjects, which was separate from the roughly 670-subject first cohort. Points on this clone: It lacks a known antigen. Base qualities are missing; no much larger clone stands one base away.

Trimming at the junction amounts to 5 bases on V and 8 bases on J, and the germline ends lie 13 bases apart. There are 13 amino acids in the CDR3, from cysteine to phenylalanine inclusive. Only the CDR3 region is kept as DNA, spanning 39 bases read in frame from base 1. From the germline V gene, CDR1 is WSHSY and CDR2 is SAAADI. This receptor was taken from a man aged 25 to 40 in good health and CMV-seropositive. In this chain, TRBV10-2 is recombined with TRBJ2-1, and TRBD2 may be the D gene, going by 6 matching bases. Sequenced: PBMCs. The sequenced DNA: TGCGCCAGCAGTTCCACTAGCCTATATGAGCAGTTCTTC. Its coded protein is CASSSTSLYEQFF.